The 30 T cell receptor beta chains listed next were all sequenced from one sample in a study of blood T cell repertoires in COVID-19. Profiled with immunoSEQ multiplex PCR; TCRdb holds only in-frame clones, not every one. The sample includes some 320,000 clones, roughly 86% of them seen just once. Input material: peripheral blood. Source of these receptors: a woman aged 25 to 39 with COVID-19, enrolled during active disease.

V is TRBV7-2 and J is TRBJ1-6; 10 bases line up with TRBD1. V lost 10 bases to trimming and J lost 6 bases; unmatched junction nucleotides: 3. CDR1 is SGHTA and CDR2 is FQGNSA in the germline V gene. CDR3 length: 13 amino acids. The CDR3 spells CATRDRGNSPLHF. The DNA for the CDR3 is TGTGCCACCAGGGACAGGGGTAATTCACCCCTCCACTTT.

The gene calls are TRBV18 and TRBJ1-2; 7 nucleotides match TRBD1. Germline-derived CDR1 and CDR2 are KGHSH and LQKENI. This CDR3 is 13 amino acids long. V lost 8 bases to trimming and J lost 6 bases; unmatched junction nucleotides: 9. Here the CDR3 reads CASTMQGGDGYTF. CDR3 coding DNA: TGTGCCAGCACTATGCAAGGGGGCGATGGCTACACCTTC.

This chain uses TRBV5-1 with TRBJ2-7; possible D gene TRBD1, 5 bases. This CDR3 contains 15 residues. Per the germline V gene, CDR1 is SGHRS and CDR2 is YFSETQ. Deletions cut 4 bases from V and 2 bases from J, with 16 bases between. The CDR3 sequence is CASSPSSTDTYEQYF. The CDR3, as DNA: TGCGCCAGCAGCCCCTCTTCGACAGATACCTACGAGCAGTACTTC.

This clone showed up just once. The rearrangement links TRBV21-1 to TRBJ2-7; the table's D call TRBD1 went unverified against the DNA. TRBV21-1 is a recognized pseudogene. The CDR3 contains 14 residues. The CDR3 is CASPLDRTYYEQYF. As DNA, the CDR3 is TGTGCCAGCCCCTTGGACAGAACATACTACGAGCAGTACTTC.

V is TRBV5-5 and J is TRBJ1-3; possible D gene TRBD1, 5 bases. The V gene lost 5 bases and the J gene lost 0 bases, with 18 bases spanning the gap. This CDR3 region has 17 residues. Germline lookup yields CDR1 SGHKS and CDR2 YYEKEE (reference sequence). The CDR3 DNA reads TGTGCCAGCAGATCTGTCAGGGCCGTACTCTCTGGAAACACCATATATTTT. The encoded protein is CASRSVRAVLSGNTIYF.

V gene TRBV19 combines with J gene TRBJ1-5; D possibly corresponds to TRBD1 (5 bases). The CDR3 is made up of 20 amino acids. The V gene lost 3 bases and the J gene lost 3 bases, with 27 bases spanning the gap. CDR1 and CDR2 (germline): LNHDA, SQIVND (reference sequence). The CDR3 region has the DNA TGTGCCAGTAGTATCTTTTTCTGGGAGGGAGGGGATGGAAACAATCAGCCCCAGCATTTT. Translation gives CASSIFFWEGGDGNNQPQHF.

The chain combines TRBV11-2 with TRBJ2-3; TRBD2 agrees at 8 bases. Germline values: CDR1 SGHAT, CDR2 FQNNGV. CDR3 size: 16 residues. J lost 4 bases, V lost 1 base, and 7 bases had no gene match. CDR3 coding DNA: TGTGCCAGCAGCTTAGTCTTAGAACTAGCGGCAGATACGCAGTATTTT. Its translation: CASSLVLELAADTQYF.

This clone was seen a few times. The chain employs TRBV11-2 and TRBJ2-3; TRBD2 aligns across 12 bases. With V trimmed by 0 bases and J by 2 bases, 6 bases remained unmatched. Germline V gene sequence: CDR1 SGHAT, CDR2 FQNNGV. The CDR3 sequence is 18 residues long. The CDR3 DNA reads as TGTGCCAGCAGCTTAGACCTACTAGCGGGGGGATTCACAGATACGCAGTATTTT. Its protein product is CASSLDLLAGGFTDTQYF.

This clone was seen just once. The rearrangement links TRBV3-1 (or the pseudogene TRBV3-2) to TRBJ2-1, with a tentative D call TRBD2 (5 bases). The germline V gene has CDR1 LGHDT and CDR2 YNNKEL (reference sequence). This CDR3 is 14 amino acids long. The V end lost 0 bases, the J end lost 4 bases, and 7 bases lay between the germline ends. CDR3 sequence reads: CASSQDTGYNEQFF. CDR3 bases: TGTGCCAGCAGCCAAGATACGGGGTACAATGAGCAGTTCTTC.

The V call is TRBV3-1 (or the pseudogene TRBV3-2), the J call TRBJ2-1, with D possibly being TRBD2 (6 bases). V lost 6 bases, J lost 0 bases, and 12 bases lay in between. This CDR3 has 15 amino acids. CDR1 and CDR2 (germline): LGHDT, YNNKEL (reference sequence). CDR3 residues: CASSTGTLSYNEQFF. In nucleotides, the CDR3 is TGTGCCAGCAGTACCGGGACTCTCTCCTACAATGAGCAGTTCTTC.

To note about this clone: Other DNA sequences in this sample translate to the same CDR3. The rearrangement joins TRBV19 to TRBJ2-7, with D maybe TRBD1 (6 bases). Germline CDR1 LNHDA, CDR2 SQIVND (reference sequence). V lost 5 bases and J lost 3, with 11 bases in between. CDR3 length: 13 amino acids. CDR3 sequence (DNA): TGTGCCAGTAGTGGAGCCAGGGGCTACGAGCAGTACTTC. Translated: CASSGARGYEQYF.

Here the CDR3 reads CASSFPGGDQPQHF. CDR3 nucleotide sequence: TGTGCCAGCAGCTTCCCGGGGGGGGATCAGCCCCAGCATTTT. The gene calls are TRBV6-5 and TRBJ1-5; a possible D gene is TRBD1 (5 bases). The length of the CDR3 is 14 residues. Per germline, CDR1 MNHEY and CDR2 SVGAGI. The V gene lost 6 bases and the J gene lost 5 bases, with 14 bases spanning the gap.

The DNA for the CDR3 is TGTGCCAGCAGGGGACTAGCGGGTGAGGATGAGCAGTTCTTC. It is translated as CASRGLAGEDEQFF. The chain employs TRBV5-4 and TRBJ2-1; the match to TRBD2 covers 12 bases. Trimming removed 5 bases from V and 8 bases from J; junction bases left unmatched: 5. CDR3 length: 14 amino acids. CDR1 is SGHNT, CDR2 YYREEE, per germline (reference sequence).

The chain has TRBV6-2 or TRBV6-3 and TRBJ2-7; weak D call: TRBD2 (6 bases). The CDR3 loop spans 15 amino acids. The V gene's germline CDR1 is MNHEY and CDR2 SVGEGT. V lost 5 bases, J lost 3 bases, and 17 bases lay in between. The CDR3 DNA sequence: TGTGCCAGCAGTCCCCTGGAGGGGACCTACTACGAGCAGTACTTC. Translated: CASSPLEGTYYEQYF.

V is TRBV5-6 and J is TRBJ1-1; 10 positions agree with TRBD1. In germline, CDR1 is SGHDT, CDR2 YYEEEE. There are 15 residues in the CDR3. J gave up 0 bases and V 6 bases, and 5 bases lay outside the gene matches. CDR3 sequence: CASNGQGGLNTEAFF. The CDR3 region has the DNA TGTGCCAGCAACGGACAGGGGGGCTTGAACACTGAAGCTTTCTTT.

This chain joins TRBV4-1 and TRBJ2-7; 8 positions match TRBD1. Losses at the gene ends were 4 bases for V and 5 bases for J; bases not matched to a gene: 16. Per the germline V gene, CDR1 is MGHRA and CDR2 is YSYEKL. This CDR3 contains 17 residues. As DNA, the CDR3 is TGCGCCAGCAGCCCCCTAATATCGGGACAGGCTCGCAACGAGCAGTACTTC. Translating it yields CASSPLISGQARNEQYF.

A remark on this clone: One end of the junction is discordant with germline, which a read error may explain. This chain connects TRBV19 to TRBJ1-2, with D tentatively TRBD1 (5 bases). This CDR3 is built from 15 residues. Per germline, CDR1 LNHDA and CDR2 SQIVND (reference sequence). Here the CDR3 reads CASTKWWGGRYRYTF. The CDR3 DNA reads as TGTGCCAGTACCAAGTGGTGGGGCGGCCGCTATCGCTACACCTTC.

This chain links TRBV14 with TRBJ2-3, with 7 bases lining up with TRBD2. Per germline, CDR1 SGHDN and CDR2 FVKESK. The CDR3 totals 13 residues. J gave up 7 bases and V 4 bases, and 5 bases lay outside the gene matches. The DNA of the CDR3 is TGTGCCAGCAGCCGGGACTATGGGTATACGCAGTATTTT. This sequence encodes CASSRDYGYTQYF.

CDR3 residues: CASSLALGLGNEQFF. DNA for the CDR3: TGTGCCAGCAGCTTGGCCCTGGGACTAGGCAATGAGCAGTTCTTC. The J gene is TRBJ2-1, the V gene TRBV5-6; TRBD2 matches 8 bases. Germline CDR1 SGHDT, CDR2 YYEEEE. This CDR3 has 15 residues. V lost 0 bases to trimming and J lost 6 bases; unmatched junction nucleotides: 5.

The chain carries TRBV7-2 and TRBJ2-1, with TRBD2 identical over 9 bases. V shed 5 bases, J shed 2 bases, and the junction held 4 bases outside the gene matches. The CDR3 spans 15 residues. CDR1 is SGHTA and CDR2 is FQGNSA in the germline V gene. The CDR3, as DNA: TGTGCCAGCAGCGTAACTAGCGGGCCCTACAATGAGCAGTTCTTC. It yields the protein CASSVTSGPYNEQFF.

This clone came up a few times. The chain links TRBV2 to TRBJ2-1; D gene unclear. The germline V and J ends were trimmed by 0 bases and 4 bases, with 10 bases remaining between them. The germline CDR1 and CDR2 sequences are SNHLY and FYNNEI. The CDR3 has 15 residues. CDR3 coding DNA: TGTGCCAGCAGTGAAGCGCCCCGAACTTACAATGAGCAGTTCTTC. This encodes CASSEAPRTYNEQFF.

This rearrangement joins TRBV12-3 or TRBV12-4 to TRBJ1-2; D uncertain. V was trimmed by 4 bases and J by 6 bases, leaving 6 bases between them. CDR3 length equals 11 residues. The CDR3 coding sequence is TGTGCCAGCAGTTCATACAATGGCTACACCTTC. It specifies CASSSYNGYTF.

This sequence joins TRBV7-8 and TRBJ1-2; TRBD1 aligns across 10 bases. CDR1 is SGHVS and CDR2 is FQNEAQ in the germline V gene. The CDR3 sequence is 15 residues long. V shed 1 base, J shed 7 bases, and the junction held 6 bases outside the gene matches. CDR3 sequence: CASSLEGGTGAGYTF. The DNA of the CDR3 is TGTGCCAGCAGCTTAGAGGGGGGGACAGGGGCTGGCTACACCTTC.

J is TRBJ2-1 and V is TRBV5-8, with D possibly matching TRBD2 (6 bases). Between the trimmed V and J ends, which lost 5 bases and 4 bases, there was a span of 7 bases. The CDR3 spans 12 residues. Germline CDR1 SGHTS, CDR2 YDEGEE. CDR3 in amino acids: CASRAGYNEQFF. The CDR3 DNA reads as TGTGCCAGCAGGGCGGGGTACAATGAGCAGTTCTTC.

V and J are TRBV29-1 and TRBJ2-5; 7 nucleotides agree with TRBD1. The CDR3 loop spans 14 amino acids. Germline V gives CDR1 SQVTM, CDR2 ANQGSEA. Losses at the gene ends were 4 bases for V and 9 bases for J; bases not matched to a gene: 14. The CDR3 sequence: CSVGLGWGTAAQYF. The CDR3 DNA reads as TGCAGCGTTGGTCTGGGATGGGGGACAGCGGCCCAGTACTTC.

This clone was counted many times. The gene calls are TRBV27 and TRBJ2-7; 9 bases map to TRBD1. The germline CDR1 and CDR2 sequences are MNHEY and SMNVEV (reference sequence). After removal of 2 bases from V and 6 bases from J, the junction contained 14 bases not matched to a gene. The length of the CDR3 is 17 residues. DNA of the CDR3: TGTGCCAGCAGTTTAGTTCCCCTAGGGACAGGGAGACGCGAGCAGTACTTC. This encodes CASSLVPLGTGRREQYF.

The chain combines TRBV7-9 with TRBJ1-2; D perhaps matches TRBD1 (5 bases). V was clipped by 1 base and J by 8 bases, with 14 bases between them. Germline V lookup: CDR1 SEHNR, CDR2 FQNEAQ (reference sequence). This CDR3 has 14 residues. CDR3 sequence reads: CASSLEVLGHGYTF. Written as DNA, the CDR3 is TGTGCCAGCAGCTTAGAGGTTTTGGGGCACGGCTACACCTTC.

The sample holds one count of this clone. The V gene is TRBV6-5, the J gene TRBJ2-2; D might be TRBD2 (5 bases). CDR1 and CDR2 from the germline V gene are MNHEY and SVGAGI. This CDR3 is built from 16 residues. Trimming left V 0 bases short and J 1 base short, with 9 bases between. The CDR3 DNA sequence: TGTGCCAGCAGTTACTCGAATGCGGGGAACACCGGGGAGCTGTTTTTT. It codes for CASSYSNAGNTGELFF.

The V gene is TRBV6-5, the J gene TRBJ1-3; TRBD1 matches at 7 bases. The CDR3 extends over 15 amino acids. Germline V gene lookup returns CDR1 MNHEY and CDR2 SVGAGI. After removal of 10 bases from V and 0 bases from J, the junction contained 9 bases not matched to a gene. This CDR3 reads CAISARDSSGNTIYF. As DNA, the CDR3 is TGTGCCATTTCCGCCCGGGACAGCTCTGGAAACACCATATATTTT.

The chain joins TRBV4-1 to TRBJ2-1; 12 bases are shared with TRBD2. Per the germline V gene, CDR1 is MGHRA and CDR2 is YSYEKL. The trim removed 0 bases at V and 6 bases at J, leaving 9 bases unmatched. CDR3 length equals 18 residues. The CDR3 DNA reads as TGCGCCAGCAGCCAAGACACCGGGACTAGCGGGTTCGCCAATGAGCAGTTCTTC. It specifies CASSQDTGTSGFANEQFF.